One sample yielded the 15 T cell receptor beta chains listed below, sequenced in a study of blood T cells in healthy people across ages. Combining a sample-barcoded 5' primer with a J-beta primer mix, a second PCR ran for 7 to 11 cycles. TCRdb recomputed calls from the 5' RACE reads with MiXCR, one row per CDR3 protein. The repertoire holds 1.4 million to 1.5 million distinct CDR3 sequences, with 42% as singletons. The sequenced sample was blood. The receptors stem from a woman aged 18-29 years in good health.

The chain combines TRBV11-3 with TRBJ2-5; 10 nucleotides line up with TRBD2. CDR3 length: 16 residues. V shed 5 bases and J 5 bases; nucleotides not matched to a gene: 11. Germline V lookup: CDR1 SGHNT, CDR2 YENEEA. The DNA for the CDR3 is TGTGCCAGCAGCCTCTCCGGGACTAGCGTCTGGGAGACCCAGTACTTC. This translates into CASSLSGTSVWETQYF.

The rearrangement links TRBV11-2 to TRBJ2-1; D uncertain. Trimming removed 1 base from V and 10 bases from J, with 26 bases in between. This CDR3 comprises 18 residues. Germline V gene sequence: CDR1 SGHAT, CDR2 FQNNGV. For the CDR3, the DNA is TGTGCCAGCAGCTTAGCCGCGAGAGTAGCCTCGGGCACTTGGGAGCAGTTCTTC. Translated, it gives CASSLAARVASGTWEQFF. The full variable domain, its missing parts supplied by reference TRBV11-2 and TRBJ2-1, is EAGVAQSPRYKIIEKRQSVAFWCNPISGHATLYWYQQILGQGPKLLIQFQNNGVVDDSQLPKDRFSAERLKGVDSTLKIQPAKLEDSAVYLCASSLAARVASGTWEQFFGPGTRLTVL.

The chain has TRBV12-3 or TRBV12-4 and TRBJ2-7, with D possibly TRBD1 on 6 matching bases. V lost 7 bases, J lost 0 bases, and 13 bases lay in between. The CDR3 spans 14 residues. The CDR3 loop is CASNPTGVSYEQYF. CDR3 coding DNA: TGTGCCAGCAACCCGACAGGAGTCTCCTACGAGCAGTACTTC.

The chain uses TRBV6-1 and TRBJ2-3, with a weak D call TRBD2 (7 bases). The germline CDR1 and CDR2 sequences are MNHNS and SASEGT. V lost 3 bases to trimming and J lost 6 bases, with 16 bases between them. This CDR3 comprises 15 residues. CDR3 region: CASSDRRGGSDTQYF. In DNA, the CDR3 is TGTGCCAGCAGTGATAGGAGGGGGGGCAGTGATACGCAGTATTTT.

The rearrangement uses TRBV6-2 or TRBV6-3 and TRBJ1-2, with 11 positions matching TRBD1. This CDR3 contains 14 residues. CDR1 is MNHEY, CDR2 SVGEGT, per germline. Trimming took 5 bases from V and 6 from J; bases not matched to a gene: 5. CDR3 amino acids: CASSGGQGAHGYTF. The CDR3 DNA follows: TGTGCCAGCAGTGGCGGACAGGGGGCTCATGGCTACACCTTC.

This clonotype showed up just a few times. The chain has TRBV4-1 and TRBJ1-1; D gene uncertain. Trimming pared 2 bases from V and 5 bases from J, leaving 12 bases between. This CDR3 region has 14 residues. Looked up from germline, CDR1 is MGHRA and CDR2 is YSYEKL. CDR3 nucleotide sequence: TGCGCCAGCAGCCAAACCACGGATCGAACTGAAGCTTTCTTT. Protein product: CASSQTTDRTEAFF.

About this clonotype itself: The junction differs from germline at one of its ends, possibly a read error. DNA of the CDR3: TGTGCCAGCAGCCCACCCTTTGGTCGAAGCTCCTACGAGCTGTACTTC. This encodes CASSPPFGRSSYELYF. The rearrangement uses TRBV5-5 and TRBJ2-7; D is ambiguous. The CDR3 totals 16 residues. The germline CDR1 and CDR2 sequences are SGHKS and YYEKEE (reference sequence).

The gene calls are TRBV27 and TRBJ2-3, with 9 nucleotides matching TRBD2. The CDR3 is made up of 15 amino acids. V lost 5 bases to trimming and J lost 4 bases; unmatched junction nucleotides: 7. The germline CDR1 and CDR2 sequences are MNHEY and SMNVEV (reference sequence). The CDR3 reads CASSRLAASADTQYF. The CDR3 nucleotides are TGTGCCAGCAGTCGACTAGCGGCAAGTGCAGATACGCAGTATTTT.

The J gene is TRBJ2-3, the V gene TRBV3-1, with TRBD2 identical over 8 bases. In germline, CDR1 is LGHDT, CDR2 YNNKEL (reference sequence). This CDR3 spans 15 amino acids. The ends lost 8 bases at V and 3 bases at J; junction bases unmatched: 10. CDR3 residues: CASRRGGLGTDTQYF. CDR3 sequence (DNA): TGTGCCAGCCGCCGGGGGGGACTAGGGACAGATACGCAGTATTTT.

The chain links TRBV9 to TRBJ1-4, with D unclear. The CDR3 has 15 residues. V was cut by 4 bases and J by 2 bases, with 12 bases left in between. From germline, CDR1 is SGDLS and CDR2 YYNGEE. This CDR3 reads CASSPFPGTNEKLFF. The CDR3 region has the DNA TGTGCCAGCAGCCCCTTTCCGGGGACTAATGAAAAACTGTTTTTT.

The chain links TRBV18 to TRBJ2-7; 9 bases are a match to TRBD1. Germline CDR1 and CDR2: KGHSH and LQKENI. Trimming at V came to 3 bases and at J to 0 bases, leaving 6 bases not matched to a gene. The CDR3 runs 16 residues. CDR3 nucleotides: TGTGCCAGCTCACCGAAGTGGGGACAGGGCTCCTACGAGCAGTACTTC. Translating it yields CASSPKWGQGSYEQYF.

This chain connects TRBV27 to TRBJ2-5, with TRBD1 matching 7 bases. The assigned J gene may be wrong: the sequence end matches TRBJ2-7 better. From germline, CDR1 is MNHEY and CDR2 SMNVEV (reference sequence). The CDR3 extends over 18 amino acids. CDR3 sequence: CASSPTPFRDRVRGEQYF. CDR3 nucleotide sequence: TGTGCCAGCAGTCCTACACCCTTTCGCGACAGGGTCCGGGGCGAGCAGTACTTC.

This clonotype has just a few counts. The chain links TRBV6-5 to TRBJ2-7; D is possibly TRBD1 (5 bases). There are 15 residues in the CDR3. Per the germline V gene, CDR1 is MNHEY and CDR2 is SVGAGI. V was shortened by 2 bases and J by 2 bases, with 13 bases between the two germline ends. This CDR3 is CASSYGAANPYEQYF. The CDR3, as DNA: TGTGCCAGCAGTTACGGGGCAGCCAATCCCTACGAGCAGTACTTC.

The chain uses TRBV10-3 and TRBJ2-5, with TRBD2 as a possible D gene (5 bases). CDR1 ENHRY and CDR2 SYGVKD come from the germline V gene. Between the trimmed V and J ends, which lost 3 bases and 5 bases, there was a span of 10 bases. CDR3 length: 13 amino acids. CDR3 DNA sequence: TGTGCCATCAGTGACGGGGAAGGGGAGACCCAGTACTTC. Translation gives CAISDGEGETQYF.

V is TRBV10-2 and J is TRBJ1-2, with D possibly being TRBD1 (6 bases). The ends were cut back, 3 bases at V and 6 bases at J, with 17 bases in the middle. The CDR3 sequence is 15 residues long. The V gene's germline CDR1 is WSHSY and CDR2 SAAADI. CDR3 sequence (DNA): TGCGCCAGCAGTGAAGGGTCAGGGGAGGAGGATGGCTACACCTTC. Translating gives CASSEGSGEEDGYTF.